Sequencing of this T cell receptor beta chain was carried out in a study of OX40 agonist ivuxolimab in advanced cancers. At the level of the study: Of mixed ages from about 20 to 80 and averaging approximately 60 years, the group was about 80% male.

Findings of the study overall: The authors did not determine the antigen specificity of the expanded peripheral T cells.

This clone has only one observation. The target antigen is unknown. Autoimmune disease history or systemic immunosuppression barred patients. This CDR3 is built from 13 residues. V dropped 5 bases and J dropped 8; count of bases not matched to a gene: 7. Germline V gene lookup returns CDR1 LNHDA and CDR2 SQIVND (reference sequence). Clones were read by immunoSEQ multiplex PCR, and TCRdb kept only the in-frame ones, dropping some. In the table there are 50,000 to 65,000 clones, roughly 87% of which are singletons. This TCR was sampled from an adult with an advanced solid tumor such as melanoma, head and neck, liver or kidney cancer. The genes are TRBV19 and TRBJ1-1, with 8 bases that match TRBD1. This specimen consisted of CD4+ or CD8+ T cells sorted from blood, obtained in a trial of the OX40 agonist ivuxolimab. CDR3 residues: CASSWTGSSEAFF. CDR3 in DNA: TGTGCCAGTAGTTGGACAGGGTCCTCAGAAGCTTTCTTT.